A selection of T cell receptor beta chains follows, all from one sample in a study of CD8 T cells in Susac syndrome. TCRdb re-called the immunoSEQ multiplex PCR reads through MiXCR, storing one row per CDR3 protein. The repertoire has 110,000 or so distinct CDR3 sequences, over 90% of them found once; the top ten carry less than 0.15%. What was sequenced was CD4+ T cells from PBMCs. These receptors all stem from a human donor in good health. The CDR3 runs from the conserved cysteine through the conserved F or W. The order of the fields is J gene, V gene, clone size, D gene, CDR3 protein, CDR3 DNA. The D gene is left open where the match is weak. Size is stated for part of the rows, as once, few or many counts, or as a class when the clone is expanded.

TRBJ2-3	TRBV14	NA	NA	CASSQDLTGRTDTQYF	TGTGCCAGCAGCCAAGATTTAACGGGACGCACAGATACGCAGTATTTT
TRBJ2-7	TRBV20-1	NA	TRBD1	CSATGQGAYEQYF	TGCAGTGCAACCGGACAGGGAGCCTACGAGCAGTACTTC
TRBJ2-4	TRBV7-9	NA	TRBD1	CASSLSYGDRVEDIQYF	TGTGCCAGCAGCTTGTCTTACGGGGACAGGGTGGAGGACATTCAGTACTTC
TRBJ2-7	TRBV19	NA	TRBD1	CASSIYRDRVSYEQYF	TGTGCCAGTAGTATCTACCGGGACAGGGTTTCCTACGAGCAGTACTTC
TRBJ1-1	TRBV15	NA	TRBD1	CATSTTGAPMNTEAFF	TGTGCCACCAGCACGACAGGGGCTCCTATGAACACTGAAGCTTTCTTT
TRBJ2-1	TRBV6-2/TRBV6-3	once	TRBD1	CASRTGYEQFF	TGTGCCAGCAGGACAGGGTATGAGCAGTTCTTC
TRBJ1-1	TRBV20-1	NA	NA	CSARRQVNTEAFF	TGCAGTGCTCGGAGACAGGTGAACACTGAAGCTTTCTTT
TRBJ2-5	TRBV4-1	NA	NA	CASSQDPPGAIKETQYF	TGCGCCAGCAGCCAAGATCCTCCGGGGGCGATCAAAGAGACCCAGTACTTC
TRBJ2-5	TRBV28	NA	TRBD1	CASSFPTRTGFRETQYF	TGTGCCAGCAGTTTCCCGACCAGGACAGGGTTTCGGGAGACCCAGTACTTC
TRBJ2-5	TRBV3-1	NA	TRBD1	CASSLRDRGLYF	TGTGCCAGCAGTCTTCGAGACAGGGGTCTGTACTTC
TRBJ2-6	TRBV19	NA	TRBD1	CATHRGSGANVLTF	TGTGCCACCCACAGGGGCTCTGGGGCCAACGTCCTGACTTTC